The rows below give T cell receptor beta chains drawn from one sample of a study of molecular identifiers for immune sequencing clone quantification. TCRdb used MiXCR to reprocess the PCR reads, holding one entry per CDR3 protein. The sample has fewer than 30,000 distinct CDR3 sequences; roughly 15% are singletons. Source material: naive CD8+ T cells from blood, with Jurkat cell RNA spiked in. Receptors were obtained from a human donor in good health. Some libraries in this study had Jurkat cell RNA spiked in. Both conserved end residues are part of each CDR3. Each record gives: clone size, J gene, V gene, D gene, CDR3 DNA, CDR3 protein. D genes are given only for firm matches. Expanded clones get a size class; other rows say once, few or many, or leave the size out.

many,TRBJ1-6,TRBV20-1,TRBD1,TGCAGTGCTAGAGATATTACAGGGGATAGTTCACCCCTCCACTTT,CSARDITGDSSPLHF
many,TRBJ1-3,TRBV7-9,NA,TGTGCCAGCAGCCCCCCCAGATCTGGAAACACCATATATTTT,CASSPPRSGNTIYF
NA,TRBJ2-7,TRBV5-6,NA,TGTGCCAGCACCCGGTCCGGACTCACACCCTACGAGCAGTACTTC,CASTRSGLTPYEQYF
many,TRBJ2-5,TRBV5-4,TRBD2,TGTGCCAGCAGCTCACTTCAAGCGGGGTACCACCAAGAGACCCAGTACTTC,CASSSLQAGYHQETQYF
many,TRBJ2-2,TRBV27,TRBD2,TGTGCCAGCAGCACTAGCGTCACCGGGGAGCTGTTTTTT,CASSTSVTGELFF
many,TRBJ1-1,TRBV7-9,NA,TGTGCCAGCAAAGGAATGAACACTGAAGCTTTCTTT,CASKGMNTEAFF
few,TRBJ2-3,TRBV15,NA,TGTGCCACCAGCAGTGGGCATACAACAGATACGCAGTATTTT,CATSSGHTTDTQYF
few,TRBJ2-1,TRBV7-8,NA,TGTGCCAGCCAGAAAGTGGGGTTTTACAATGAGCAGTTCTTC,CASQKVGFYNEQFF
many,TRBJ2-7,TRBV4-3,TRBD1,TGCGCCAGCAGCCTGGACAGGGGGCAGTACGAGCAGTACTTC,CASSLDRGQYEQYF
many,TRBJ2-2,TRBV12-5,NA,TGTGCTAGTGGCCCTGGGGCACCCGGGGAGCTGTTTTTT,CASGPGAPGELFF
once,TRBJ2-6,TRBV6-2/TRBV6-3,TRBD1,TGTGCCGGCAGTTATTGGACAGGTCCCACTGGGGCCAACGTCCTGACTTTC,CAGSYWTGPTGANVLTF
many,TRBJ1-1,TRBV14,NA,TGTGCCAGCAGCCAAGAGAGGTTCACTGAAGCTTTCTTT,CASSQERFTEAFF
many,TRBJ2-7,TRBV6-2/TRBV6-3,NA,TGTGCCAGCAGTTACGGGGCTACTTACGAGCAGTACTTC,CASSYGATYEQYF
many,TRBJ1-1,TRBV19,NA,TGTGCCAGTAGTATAATGGGATTCAACACTGAAGCTTTCTTT,CASSIMGFNTEAFF
many,TRBJ2-7,TRBV20-1,TRBD2,TGCAGTGCTAGAGGGACTAGCGGGAGGACCTACGAGCAGTACTTC,CSARGTSGRTYEQYF
many,TRBJ2-3,TRBV29-1,NA,TGCAGCGTTGAATTTCTAGGTCCGAATACGCAGTATTTT,CSVEFLGPNTQYF
many,TRBJ2-2,TRBV6-5,TRBD2,TGTGCCAGCAACAAAGGACTAGCGACGAACACCGGGGAGCTGTTTTTT,CASNKGLATNTGELFF
many,TRBJ1-1,TRBV7-3,NA,TGTGCCAGCAGCTTATTTGGGGAGGGGAACACTGAAGCTTTCTTT,CASSLFGEGNTEAFF
medium-sized,TRBJ1-5,TRBV6-5,NA,TGTGCCAGCAGCAGTAATAGCAATCAGCCCCAGCATTTT,CASSSNSNQPQHF
once,TRBJ2-3,TRBV20-1,TRBD2,TGCAGTGCTAGAGCGTGGGCTAGCGGGAGTGGTGCAGATACGCAGTATTTT,CSARAWASGSGADTQYF
many,TRBJ1-1,TRBV7-6,TRBD1,TGTGCCAGCAGCCCCGGGACAGGGGGCACTGAAGCTTTCTTT,CASSPGTGGTEAFF
NA,TRBJ2-7,TRBV5-6,NA,TGTGCCAGCAGCTTGGACAGGGCCTACGAGCAGTACTTC,CASSLDRAYEQYF
many,TRBJ1-1,TRBV27,NA,TGTGCCAGCAGTCCTACAGTAACTGAAGCTTTCTTT,CASSPTVTEAFF
many,TRBJ1-4,TRBV29-1,TRBD1,TGCAGCGTTGAAGAAGCCCCGACAGGGAAGGGGTGGAATGAAAAACTGTTTTTT,CSVEEAPTGKGWNEKLFF
NA,TRBJ2-2,TRBV13,NA,TGTGCCAGCAGCCTGGCCGGGAAGAACACCGGGGAGCTGTTTTTT,CASSLAGKNTGELFF
many,TRBJ2-1,TRBV18,NA,TGTGCCAGCTCACCGGCAGGGGTAGATGAGCAGTTCTTC,CASSPAGVDEQFF
NA,TRBJ1-1,TRBV4-1,NA,TGCGCCAGCAGCCAGACCGACAGCTTTGAAGCTTTCTTT,CASSQTDSFEAFF